The present entry profiles one T cell receptor beta chain with its context. The target of this receptor is not known. Base-call qualities are not available, and no considerably larger clone is one nucleotide away. cDNA synthesis used template-switch 5'RACE with a primer carrying a 10-nucleotide random unique molecular identifier tagging each TCR transcript. Each sequencing run produced over 160 million TCR-beta sequences covering 15-18 subjects. The RNeasy kit was used to extract total RNA. The KAPA Real-time Library Amplification kit was used to amplify TCR-beta VDJ regions with primers targeting the TCR constant region and the 5'RACE anchor. A first PCR added sample indexes and Illumina adaptors, after which a second PCR increased the library yield. After Ampure bead purification, the roughly 650 bp TCR product was size-selected on a 2% E-gel SizeSelection system. Before pooling, library quality was assessed on a Bioanalyzer, concentration was determined with Qubit, and library quantification was performed with the Kapa Library Quantification kit. An Illumina HiSeq 2500 sequenced the libraries paired-end 2 x 150 bp. To increase sequence diversity, about 24-32% phiX was spiked into each library pool. Processing in the source paper ran as follows. Quality-filtered reads were processed with the UMI-based MiGEC pipeline, and over 90% of raw TCR sequences were removed by the MiGEC pipeline during error correction. VDJ genes were aligned to IMGT germline references, and clonotypes were defined by unique CDR3 amino acid sequence plus V-J genes. Clonal expansion, Shannon diversity and CDR3 relatedness (CalcPairwiseDistances, ClusterSamples) were evaluated with VDJtools, and phylogenetic trees were built with CLCbio workbench. Clones with at least 8 unique UMIs were defined as expanded, with this threshold being based on coefficient-of-variation modelling across technical triplicates. TCRdb's own reprocessing of the public reads used fastp at Q25 and MiXCR and kept productive beta chains. Each CDR3 protein appears once, grouped with its most common genes and DNA. What appears here as the V and J calls and clone size reflects TCRdb's work, not the paper's. Across this sample there are 65,000 to 90,000 distinct CDR3 sequences, with 10% seen only once. About 1.8% of the sample rests with the top ten.

Healthy controls were blood bank volunteers in Maryland, USA. For the unsorted PBMC libraries, 2 million PBMCs were stored in RNAlater at -80 degrees C until RNA extraction and were used to generate the libraries. PBMCs were separated from peripheral blood using Ficoll-Hypaque density gradient centrifugation and then cryopreserved in liquid nitrogen. The sample is drawn from a study of neurological immune-mediated disorders (dated by TCRdb to the late 2010s). Some background on the complete study: Peripheral blood TCR-beta repertoires from patients with HTLV-I-associated myelopathy (HAM/TSP), patients with multiple sclerosis, and healthy controls were compared in the study using UMI-based sequencing. Alongside PBMC samples, the set of 106 TCR-beta libraries contained longitudinal samples, technical triplicates, and paired CD4+ and CD8+ T-cell subsets that had been sorted. The cohort included some 70 subjects: roughly 14 with HAM/TSP, approximately 35 with multiple sclerosis, and around 20 healthy controls. Study-wide findings and limitations: The highest TCR clonal expansion was observed in HAM/TSP patients, whereas the lowest was observed in MS patients, even when compared with healthy controls. Across subjects, expanded clones never shared an identical CDR3 amino acid sequence, which suggests that the TCR-beta repertoires in every group were private.

The CDR3 runs 12 amino acids, cysteine and phenylalanine included. The entry retains the CDR3 DNA only, 36 bases that are in frame from base 1. The junction shows trimming of 1 base on V and 4 bases on J, plus 5 bases between the germline ends. CDR1 and CDR2 are read off the germline V gene (reference sequence) as LGHDT and YNNKEL. The V gene is TRBV3-1 and the J gene is TRBJ2-7; the D gene cannot be resolved reliably. Sequenced sample: PBMCs. The receptor was derived from a man aged 35 to 55 in good health. The DNA sequence is given as TGTGCCAGCAGCCAAGGATTTTACGAGCAGTACTTC. It translates as CASSQGFYEQYF.